The 30 T cell receptor beta chains presented below share a single source sample, sequenced in a study of blood T cell repertoires in COVID-19. Sequencing used immunoSEQ multiplex PCR; TCRdb keeps in-frame clones, though not all of them. The table has 150,000 to 200,000 clones, approximately 83% seen once; the top ten hold over 5%. The material sequenced was PBMCs or T cells enriched from blood (not recorded which). The receptors here all came from a man aged 70-80 years who had been exposed to COVID-19.

V usage is TRBV28 and J usage is TRBJ1-3, with D possibly being TRBD1 (6 bases). V dropped 2 bases and J dropped 4 bases, with 12 bases sitting between them. The CDR3 extends over 15 amino acids. Per the germline V gene, CDR1 is MDHEN and CDR2 is SYDVKM. The CDR3 region is CASSLRQAEGNTIYF. The CDR3 DNA reads TGTGCCAGCAGTTTACGACAGGCTGAAGGAAACACCATATATTTT. The full variable domain, rest sourced from reference TRBV28 and TRBJ1-3, is DVKVTQSSRYLVKRTGEKVFLECVQDMDHENMFWYRQDPGLGLRLIYFSYDVKMKEKGDIPEGYSVSREKKERFSLILESASTNQTSMYLCASSLRQAEGNTIYFGEGSWLTVV.

The rearrangement joins TRBV28 to TRBJ1-1, with D possibly TRBD1 on 6 matching bases. This CDR3 has 15 amino acids. Germline V gene lookup returns CDR1 MDHEN and CDR2 SYDVKM. V was cut by 5 bases and J by 1 base, with 14 bases left in between. CDR3 coding DNA: TGTGCCAGCAGTCCTTGGACAGCGAGGAACACTGAAGCTTTCTTT. Encoded protein: CASSPWTARNTEAFF.

V gene TRBV7-2 combines with J gene TRBJ2-1, with D possibly matching TRBD2 (5 bases). The CDR3 is made up of 13 amino acids. V lost 4 bases and J lost 8, with 12 bases in between. CDR1 is SGHTA and CDR2 is FQGNSA in the germline V gene. The CDR3 reads CASSSRPGDEQFF. In nucleotides, the CDR3 is TGTGCCAGCAGCTCCCGCCCCGGGGATGAGCAGTTCTTC.

This rearrangement joins TRBV9 to TRBJ2-3; TRBD2 might be the D (5 bases). V shed 0 bases and J shed 0 bases, with 14 bases lying between them. Germline V gene lookup returns CDR1 SGDLS and CDR2 YYNGEE. The CDR3 sequence is 17 residues long. This CDR3 reads CASSVGTLSSSTDTQYF. The CDR3 region has the DNA TGTGCCAGCAGCGTAGGGACTCTAAGTTCTAGCACAGATACGCAGTATTTT.

This rearrangement joins TRBV2 to TRBJ2-2; perhaps TRBD2 as D (5 bases). This CDR3 is built from 14 residues. V lost 7 bases and J lost 6, with 15 bases in between. CDR1 is SNHLY and CDR2 is FYNNEI in the germline V gene. In DNA form, the CDR3 reads TGTGCCAGCAATTCGGGAAATGGGGCCGGGGAGCTGTTTTTT. It specifies CASNSGNGAGELFF.

This clone was seen only a few times. The chain uses TRBV19 and TRBJ1-2; maybe TRBD1 (6 bases). The germline V and J ends were trimmed by 3 bases and 3 bases, with 17 bases remaining between them. CDR3 length equals 16 residues. From germline, CDR1 is LNHDA and CDR2 SQIVND (reference sequence). The CDR3 DNA reads TGTGCCAGTAGTATTCGGGCAGGGGAAAGGTACTATGGCTACACCTTC. Protein product: CASSIRAGERYYGYTF.

The CDR3 protein is CASSYGTSGVNNEQFF. CDR3 coding DNA: TGTGCCAGCAGTTACGGGACTAGCGGGGTTAACAATGAGCAGTTCTTC. The V gene is TRBV11-1, the J gene TRBJ2-1; 13 bases are a match to TRBD2. Germline CDR1 reads SGHAT; CDR2 reads FQDESV (reference sequence). The CDR3 extends over 16 amino acids. With V trimmed by 6 bases and J by 5 bases, 7 bases remained unmatched.

The rearrangement joins TRBV6-5 to TRBJ2-2, with D unclear. Deletions cut 6 bases from V and 4 bases from J, with 9 bases between. Germline lookup yields CDR1 MNHEY and CDR2 SVGAGI. The CDR3 loop spans 13 amino acids. The CDR3 is CASSPPGTGELFF. CDR3 sequence (DNA): TGTGCCAGCAGCCCCCCCGGCACCGGGGAGCTGTTTTTT.

This rearrangement joins TRBV21-1 to TRBJ2-2; no check of the table's D call, TRBD2, against the DNA was made. TRBV21-1 is a pseudogene segment. The CDR3 loop spans 23 amino acids. This chain's CDR3 is CASRGGLLAGSHPRWFYTGELFF. For the CDR3, the DNA is TGTGCCAGCAGGGGGGGACTTTTAGCGGGGAGCCATCCGAGGTGGTTTTACACCGGGGAGCTGTTTTTT.

This chain uses TRBV12-3 or TRBV12-4 with TRBJ1-5; a weak D match, TRBD1 (5 bases). Trimming left V 2 bases short and J 6 bases short, with 8 bases between. The CDR3 is 13 amino acids. CDR3 region: CASSLQGSQPQHF. CDR3 in DNA: TGTGCCAGCAGTTTACAGGGTTCTCAGCCCCAGCATTTT.

The chain combines TRBV6-5 with TRBJ2-5; TRBD1 is a possible D gene (5 bases). The ends were cut back, 7 bases at V and 5 bases at J, with 8 bases in the middle. Germline-derived CDR1 and CDR2 are MNHEY and SVGAGI. CDR3 length equals 11 residues. The CDR3 nucleotides read TGTGCCAGCAAGGGGCAGGAGACCCAGTACTTC. This encodes CASKGQETQYF.

This clone appeared a few times. The rearrangement uses TRBV24-1 and TRBJ2-2; the match to TRBD2 covers 7 bases. The V and J ends lost 9 bases and 5 bases, in that order; junction bases with no gene match: 5. The CDR3 spans 13 residues. Germline V gives CDR1 KGHDR, CDR2 SFDVKD. CDR3 in DNA: TGTGCCACCGCGGGAGCGACGACCGGGGAGCTGTTTTTT. Residues: CATAGATTGELFF.

A few counts support this clone. The chain links TRBV10-2 to TRBJ1-2, with D maybe TRBD1 (6 bases). V dropped 4 bases and J dropped 2 bases, with 14 bases sitting between them. The length of the CDR3 is 15 residues. Per the germline V gene, CDR1 is WSHSY and CDR2 is SAAADI. As DNA, the CDR3 is TGCGCCAGCAGTGGGTCAGGGGAGGGGAACTATGGCTACACCTTC. It is translated as CASSGSGEGNYGYTF.

The chain combines TRBV5-1 with TRBJ2-5, with 10 bases fitting TRBD2. V shed 6 bases and J 2 bases; nucleotides not matched to a gene: 10. Germline CDR1 and CDR2: SGHRS and YFSETQ. The CDR3 spans 16 residues. CDR3 DNA: TGCGCCAGCAACCTTAATTTAGCGGGAGGACAAGAGACCCAGTACTTC. As protein: CASNLNLAGGQETQYF.

This chain joins TRBV27 and TRBJ2-7; possible D gene TRBD1, 6 bases. V lost 6 bases and J lost 5, with 17 bases in between. This CDR3 spans 14 amino acids. Germline CDR1 is MNHEY and CDR2 is SMNVEV (reference sequence). The CDR3 nucleotides are TGTGCCAGCAGCCCCTTTGCAGGGGTCCACGAGCAGTACTTC. Its protein is CASSPFAGVHEQYF.

The count of this clone is one. The chain recombines TRBV19 with TRBJ1-1, with D unclear. Per the germline V gene, CDR1 is LNHDA and CDR2 is SQIVND (reference sequence). V lost 7 bases to trimming and J lost 1 base, with 7 bases between them. The length of the CDR3 is 12 residues. The DNA of the CDR3 is TGTGCCAGTACCAGGCGGAACACTGAAGCTTTCTTT. It translates to CASTRRNTEAFF. Complete variable domain (other parts from reference TRBV19 and TRBJ1-1): DGGITQSPKYLFRKEGQNVTLSCEQNLNHDAMYWYRQDPGQGLRLIYYSQIVNDFQKGDIAEGYSVSREKKESFPLTVTSAQKNPTAFYLCASTRRNTEAFFGQGTRLTVV.

V usage is TRBV28 and J usage is TRBJ1-2; no definite D call. V lost 4 bases to trimming and J lost 2 bases, with 11 bases between them. CDR1 is MDHEN, CDR2 SYDVKM, per germline. The CDR3 sequence is 14 residues long. The chain's CDR3 is CASSSVRANYGYTF. CDR3 DNA sequence: TGTGCCAGCAGTTCGGTGAGGGCGAACTATGGCTACACCTTC.

The J gene is TRBJ2-7, the V gene TRBV7-9; TRBD2 aligns across 7 bases. Germline V CDR1 and CDR2: SEHNR, FQNEAQ (reference sequence). Losses at the gene ends were 5 bases for V and 0 bases for J; bases not matched to a gene: 4. This CDR3 has 14 residues. Here the CDR3 DNA reads TGTGCCAGCAGCCCCAGGACTAGCTCCTACGAGCAGTACTTC. Its protein product is CASSPRTSSYEQYF.

The rearrangement links TRBV5-4 to TRBJ2-4, with D tentatively TRBD1 (5 bases). The CDR3 contains 15 residues. V gave up 3 bases and J gave up 1 base, with 11 bases separating them. Germline loops: CDR1 SGHNT, CDR2 YYREEE (reference sequence). The CDR3 DNA follows: TGTGCCAGCAGCTCACAGGATGGGGCCAAAAACATTCAGTACTTC. It specifies CASSSQDGAKNIQYF.

The rearrangement links TRBV5-6 to TRBJ2-1; D is unresolved. CDR3 size: 12 residues. With 0 bases removed from V and 6 bases from J, the gap between germline ends came to 4 bases. From germline, CDR1 is SGHDT and CDR2 YYEEEE. CDR3: CASSLAFNEQFF. CDR3 sequence (DNA): TGTGCCAGCAGCTTGGCCTTCAATGAGCAGTTCTTC.

The V gene is TRBV20-1, the J gene TRBJ1-2, with D possibly being TRBD1 (6 bases). Germline loops: CDR1 DFQATT, CDR2 SNEGSKA (reference sequence). V gave up 5 bases and J gave up 6 bases, with 7 bases separating them. The CDR3 runs 10 residues. The CDR3, as DNA: TGCAGTGCTTGGGACAATGGCTACACCTTC. Its protein is CSAWDNGYTF.

This clone occurred a few times. The chain uses TRBV28 and TRBJ2-3, with 8 bases fitting TRBD2. V lost 4 bases, J lost 4 bases, and 7 bases stayed unmatched. Germline-derived CDR1 and CDR2 are MDHEN and SYDVKM. This CDR3 spans 15 amino acids. The CDR3 DNA is TGTGCCAGCAGTTCAGCGGGAGCCAGGGCAGATACGCAGTATTTT. Its protein is CASSSAGARADTQYF. Based on the CDR3 plus reference TRBV28 and TRBJ2-3, the full variable domain is DVKVTQSSRYLVKRTGEKVFLECVQDMDHENMFWYRQDPGLGLRLIYFSYDVKMKEKGDIPEGYSVSREKKERFSLILESASTNQTSMYLCASSSAGARADTQYFGPGTRLTVL.

This rearrangement joins TRBV3-1 (or the pseudogene TRBV3-2) to TRBJ2-2, with 8 bases fitting TRBD1. Per the germline V gene, CDR1 is LGHDT and CDR2 is YNNKEL (reference sequence). V trimming: 5 bases; J trimming: 4 bases; junction bases outside the gene matches: 12. The CDR3 has 17 residues. CDR3 nucleotide sequence: TGTGCCAGCAGCTTTTCCGGACAGGGAACATCCACCGGGGAGCTGTTTTTT. Translated, it gives CASSFSGQGTSTGELFF.

The V and J genes are TRBV6-5 and TRBJ1-2, with a possible D match to TRBD1 (6 bases). There are 13 residues in the CDR3. Germline CDR1 is MNHEY and CDR2 is SVGAGI. V was shortened by 6 bases and J by 8 bases, with 16 bases between the two germline ends. The CDR3 region is CASSPGHPEGYTF. CDR3 in DNA: TGTGCCAGCAGCCCGGGACACCCGGAGGGCTACACCTTC.

This sequence joins TRBV25-1 and TRBJ2-5; D call uncertain. Trimming left V 4 bases short and J 2 bases short, with 5 bases between. This CDR3 is 12 amino acids long. Germline-derived CDR1 and CDR2 are MGHDK and SYGVNS. For the CDR3, the DNA is TGTGCCAGCAGTGGTAATCAAGAGACCCAGTACTTC. Translated: CASSGNQETQYF.

The chain uses TRBV28 and TRBJ2-3; unclear D gene. Germline CDR1 MDHEN, CDR2 SYDVKM. The CDR3 runs 13 residues. Trimming stripped 2 bases from V and 5 bases from J, with 8 bases between. The CDR3 here is CASSLIAIDTQYF. The CDR3 region has the DNA TGTGCCAGCAGTTTAATTGCTATAGATACGCAGTATTTT.

The chain has TRBV6-5 and TRBJ2-4, with TRBD1 identical over 7 bases. The ends lost 4 bases at V and 7 bases at J; junction bases unmatched: 1. Germline V gene data show CDR1 as MNHEY and CDR2 as SVGAGI. The CDR3 totals 12 residues. CDR3 DNA: TGTGCCAGCAGTTCCAGGGGGAACATTCAGTACTTC. Its translation is CASSSRGNIQYF.

The chain links TRBV30 to TRBJ1-2, with D unresolved. With 7 bases removed from V and 0 bases from J, the gap between germline ends came to 12 bases. Germline loops: CDR1 GTSNPN, CDR2 SVGIG (reference sequence). The CDR3 totals 13 residues. The CDR3 nucleotides are TGTGCCTCTCCGTCCGCAGCTAACTATGGCTACACCTTC. Translated, it gives CASPSAANYGYTF.

V and J are TRBV7-8 and TRBJ1-2; D remains unclear. The V gene lost 2 bases and the J gene lost 4 bases, with 17 bases spanning the gap. This CDR3 spans 16 amino acids. Germline V lookup: CDR1 SGHVS, CDR2 FQNEAQ. The CDR3 nucleotides are TGTGCCAGCAGCTTATTGAGTGCCGAAACCCGCTATGGCTACACCTTC. Its translation: CASSLLSAETRYGYTF. Using reference TRBV7-8 and TRBJ1-2 for the parts outside the CDR3, the full variable domain is GAGVSQSPRYKVAKRGQDVALRCDPISGHVSLFWYQQALGQGPEFLTYFQNEAQLDKSGLPSDRFFAERPEGSVSTLKIQRTQQEDSAVYLCASSLLSAETRYGYTFGSGTRLTVV.

The genes are TRBV12-3 or TRBV12-4 and TRBJ1-6, with D perhaps TRBD1 (5 bases). CDR3 length: 12 residues. Trimming stripped 5 bases from V and 14 bases from J, with 13 bases between. The CDR3 is CASSRGLRSLHF. The DNA for the CDR3 is TGTGCCAGCAGTCGGGGACTCCGATCCCTCCACTTT.